This TCR beta chain was captured in a study of CD8+ T cells in alopecia areata. About the research overall: At a dose of 5 to 10 mg twice daily, oral tofacitinib was given to treated patients. Study-level results: Possibly because of HLA-related factors, TCR sharing was less clear across patients than in mice. While patients received tofacitinib, many expanded lesional clones remained present in scalp and blood.

With respect to this clone: Its antigen remains unidentified.

This sample's treatment: oral pan-JAK inhibitor, 5-10 mg twice daily. Samples from alopecia areata patients were lesional scalp punch biopsies and peripheral blood. Once RNA had been extracted, it was reverse transcribed into cDNA to act as the sequencing template. Method: immunoSEQ multiplex PCR; TCRdb's copy keeps in-frame clones and lacks some. The sample contains some 190,000 clones, about 65% of which appear only once. CDR3 length: 15 residues. Germline CDR1 and CDR2: GTSNPN and SVGIG (reference sequence). V lost 2 bases and J lost 3, with 13 bases in between. The sequencing used CD4+ T cells sorted from blood, collected around week 50, from a patient treated with tofacitinib. The receptor was isolated from a human donor with alopecia areata. V gene TRBV30 combines with J gene TRBJ1-4; the D gene is possibly TRBD1 (5 bases). The CDR3 loop reads CAWSNLRGPNEKLFF. Here the CDR3 DNA reads TGTGCCTGGAGTAACCTGAGGGGTCCTAATGAAAAACTGTTTTTT.